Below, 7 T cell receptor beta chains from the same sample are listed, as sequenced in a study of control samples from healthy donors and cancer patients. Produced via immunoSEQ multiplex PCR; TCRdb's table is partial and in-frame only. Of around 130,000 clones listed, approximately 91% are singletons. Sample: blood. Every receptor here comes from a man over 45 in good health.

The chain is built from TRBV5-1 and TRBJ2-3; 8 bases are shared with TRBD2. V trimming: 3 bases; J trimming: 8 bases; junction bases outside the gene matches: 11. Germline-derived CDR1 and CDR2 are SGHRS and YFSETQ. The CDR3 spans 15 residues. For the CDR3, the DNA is TGCGCCAGCAGCTACGGGAGCGGGGGAGAGAGTACGCAGTATTTT. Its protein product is CASSYGSGGESTQYF.

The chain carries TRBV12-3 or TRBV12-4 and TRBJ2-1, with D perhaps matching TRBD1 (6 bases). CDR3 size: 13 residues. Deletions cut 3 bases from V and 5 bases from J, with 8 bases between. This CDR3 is CASSFSGDNEQFF. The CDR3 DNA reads TGTGCCAGCAGTTTTTCAGGGGACAATGAGCAGTTCTTC.

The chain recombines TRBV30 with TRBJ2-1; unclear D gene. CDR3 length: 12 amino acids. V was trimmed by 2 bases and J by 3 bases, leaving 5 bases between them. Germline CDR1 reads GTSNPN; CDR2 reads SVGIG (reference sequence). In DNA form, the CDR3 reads TGTGCCTGGAGTCCGGGCTACAATGAGCAGTTCTTC. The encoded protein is CAWSPGYNEQFF.

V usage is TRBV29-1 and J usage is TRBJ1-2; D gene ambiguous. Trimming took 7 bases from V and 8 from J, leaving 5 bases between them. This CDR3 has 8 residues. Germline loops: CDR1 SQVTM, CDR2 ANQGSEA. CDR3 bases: TGCAGCGGGGGAGGCTACACCTTC. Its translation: CSGGGYTF.

The CDR3 DNA is TGTGCCAGCTCACCTTATACAGGGCGGTCGAACTATGGCTACACCTTC. It specifies CASSPYTGRSNYGYTF. The rearrangement links TRBV18 to TRBJ1-2; tentatively, D is TRBD1 (6 bases). CDR1 and CDR2 (germline): KGHSH, LQKENI. The CDR3 is 16 amino acids. Trimming left V 3 bases short and J 2 bases short, with 16 bases between.

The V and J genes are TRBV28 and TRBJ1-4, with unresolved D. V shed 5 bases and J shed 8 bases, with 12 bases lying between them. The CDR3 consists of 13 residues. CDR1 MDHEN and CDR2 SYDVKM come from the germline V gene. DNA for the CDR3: TGTGCCAGCAGTCCCCCATCTTGGGAAAAACTGTTTTTT. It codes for CASSPPSWEKLFF.

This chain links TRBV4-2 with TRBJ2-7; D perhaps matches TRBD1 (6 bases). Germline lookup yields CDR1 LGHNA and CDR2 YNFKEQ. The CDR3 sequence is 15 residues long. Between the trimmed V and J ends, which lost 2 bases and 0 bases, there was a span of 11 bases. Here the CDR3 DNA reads TGTGCCAGCAGCCAAATACAGGGAAACTCCTACGAGCAGTACTTC. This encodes CASSQIQGNSYEQYF.